The rows below give T cell receptor beta chains drawn from one sample of a study of beta chain features in type 1 diabetes. Repertoires were generated with immunoSEQ multiplex PCR, while TCRdb's copy carries only in-frame clones and drops some. In the table there are under 300,000 clones, around a quarter of which are singletons. The material sequenced was central memory CD4+ T cells from blood. These TCRs come from a man aged 30 to 39 in good health. Both conserved end residues are trimmed from each CDR3. D genes are given only for firm matches. Clone size is not always given. Where it is, it says once, few, many or a class for expanded clones.

CDR3aa,v_gene,len,abundance,j_gene,d_gene
ASSGSQNSGANVLT,TRBV4-2,14,.,TRBJ2-6,.
ASSGTGRDEQF,TRBV25-1,11,.,TRBJ2-1,.
ASSPPVVHEQY,TRBV18,11,.,TRBJ2-7,.
ASSEQIQETQY,TRBV10-1,11,.,TRBJ2-5,.
ASTWSRIADTQY,TRBV6-6,12,many,TRBJ2-3,.
AWSGSYGYT,TRBV30,9,.,TRBJ1-2,.
ASSLLAGERNEQF,TRBV18,13,few,TRBJ2-1,TRBD2
ASSLGYDTQY,TRBV7-9,10,.,TRBJ2-3,.
ASSHLAQETQY,TRBV4-2,11,few,TRBJ2-5,.
ASSPLEHATYEQY,TRBV18,13,many,TRBJ2-7,.
ASSLGTSGYNEQF,TRBV7-8,13,.,TRBJ2-1,TRBD2
ASSPVTASTDTQY,TRBV18,13,.,TRBJ2-3,.
ASSLTRNTDTQY,TRBV5-4,12,.,TRBJ2-3,.
SADSGSPNTEAF,TRBV29-1,12,many,TRBJ1-1,.
ASSATGNRNQPQH,TRBV19,13,.,TRBJ1-5,.
ASSSDVIAQY,TRBV5-1,10,.,TRBJ2-3,.
ASSLDGVTHNEQF,TRBV11-2,13,few,TRBJ2-1,.
ASSSSGGLYGYT,TRBV7-9,12,.,TRBJ1-2,TRBD1
ASALDTYNEQF,TRBV6-5,11,.,TRBJ2-1,.
ASSPLGDSNQPQH,TRBV18,13,.,TRBJ1-5,.
ASGALTGPSAKNIQY,TRBV7-9,15,many,TRBJ2-4,TRBD1
ASSGITGELF,TRBV2,10,few,TRBJ2-2,.
ASSKAGEQF,TRBV21-1,9,many,TRBJ2-1,.
ASSYGGTDTQY,TRBV7-2,11,.,TRBJ2-3,.
ATSRGWDRHSSYEQY,TRBV15,15,.,TRBJ2-7,TRBD1
ASSFGGPTDTQY,TRBV11-2,12,many,TRBJ2-3,.
ASSLWPEQETQY,TRBV11-2,12,.,TRBJ2-5,.
ASSLGPGIQDTQY,TRBV7-9,13,.,TRBJ2-3,.
ASSSGLAIGELF,TRBV2,12,few,TRBJ2-2,TRBD2
ATSRDGGWGAF,TRBV15,11,many,TRBJ1-1,.
ASSPRLAASTDTQY,TRBV7-2,14,few,TRBJ2-3,TRBD2
ASSEVSNQPQH,TRBV9,11,few,TRBJ1-5,.
ASRSSTDTQY,TRBV6-6,10,many,TRBJ2-3,.
ASSQDGVIGKGNSGANVLT,TRBV14,19,.,TRBJ2-6,.
ASSRGGSETQY,TRBV4-2,11,few,TRBJ2-5,TRBD2
ASSSTWLGTGYGYT,TRBV7-8,14,.,TRBJ1-2,TRBD1
AWSAGGGLQPQH,TRBV30,12,.,TRBJ1-5,.
ASSAQGRNTEAF,TRBV9,12,few,TRBJ1-1,TRBD1
ASSARRGEQY,TRBV5-6,10,.,TRBJ2-7,.
ASRVLAGLYNEQF,TRBV11-2,13,few,TRBJ2-1,TRBD2
ASSLGRTQETQY,TRBV7-6,12,.,TRBJ2-5,.
ASSEGRFRQY,TRBV25-1,10,few,TRBJ2-7,.
AWSVAGRGNTIY,TRBV30,12,few,TRBJ1-3,.
ASSLRGRGDEQF,TRBV7-2,12,once,TRBJ2-1,.
ASSLALLGDEQY,TRBV28,12,few,TRBJ2-7,.
ASSRRSQYNEQF,TRBV28,12,many,TRBJ2-1,.
ASSLISGRGVF,TRBV7-9,11,.,TRBJ2-1,TRBD2
ASSLGLAGYNEQF,TRBV28,13,.,TRBJ2-1,TRBD2
SVKEGYT,TRBV29-1,7,few,TRBJ1-2,.
AWSVDGGGGYT,TRBV30,11,.,TRBJ1-2,.
ASSETTRRTDTQY,TRBV6-1,13,.,TRBJ2-3,.
ASSLGGGETQY,TRBV5-1,11,few,TRBJ2-5,.
SAARELSGTEAF,TRBV29-1,12,.,TRBJ1-1,.
ASSLLAGGQETQY,TRBV4-2,13,.,TRBJ2-5,TRBD2
ASQNQGNRANVLT,TRBV7-2,13,few,TRBJ2-6,.
ASSDRNTIY,TRBV30,9,.,TRBJ1-3,.
ASSQYTGGGQPQH,TRBV4-3,13,.,TRBJ1-5,TRBD1
ASRRNRGPGETQY,TRBV28,13,few,TRBJ2-5,TRBD1
ASSSTPRTSRRGGQF,TRBV5-4,15,many,TRBJ2-1,TRBD2
ASSRRLGDEQY,TRBV13,11,few,TRBJ2-7,.